These T cell receptor beta chains were read from a single sample in a study of metastatic and nonmetastatic thyroid tumors. With MiXCR, TCRdb reprocessed the PCR reads. The sample has about 13,000 clones, more than 20% seen once. The sample was blood. The receptors here all came from a male donor with papillary thyroid cancer or a benign thyroid nodule (not recorded which). Some clones in this sample may be carry-over from other donors' samples. The CDR3 runs from the conserved cysteine through the conserved F or W. The D gene is left open where the match is weak. Clone size is not always given. Where it is, it says once, few, many or a class for expanded clones.

TRBJ2-1	13	TRBD2	TRBV20-1	NA	CSAREAGVGEQFF	TGCAGTGCTAGAGAGGCGGGAGTTGGTGAGCAGTTCTTC
TRBJ1-1	14	NA	TRBV20-1	many	CSAPEGGRETEAFF	TGCAGTGCCCCCGAGGGGGGGCGGGAAACTGAAGCTTTCTTT
TRBJ1-2	13	TRBD1	TRBV30	NA	CAWSDGTGDGYTF	TGTGCCTGGAGTGACGGGACAGGGGATGGCTACACCTTC
TRBJ1-5	18	NA	TRBV6-4	medium-sized	CASILTWDKTKINQPQHF	TGTGCCAGCATTCTGACGTGGGACAAGACTAAAATCAATCAGCCCCAGCATTTT
TRBJ2-1	14	TRBD2	TRBV28	few	CASSGLAGYNEQFF	TGTGCCAGCTCCGGACTAGCGGGTTACAATGAGCAGTTCTTC
TRBJ2-2	11	NA	TRBV7-9	many	CASSPSGELFF	TGTGCCAGCAGCCCCTCCGGGGAGCTGTTTTTT
TRBJ1-5	13	NA	TRBV20-1	once	CSARKQNDQPQHF	TGCAGTGCTAGAAAACAAAACGATCAGCCCCAGCATTTT
TRBJ2-7	14	TRBD1	TRBV7-2	NA	CASSFTGTGYEQYF	TGTGCCAGCAGCTTTACCGGGACAGGTTACGAGCAGTACTTC
TRBJ2-1	12	NA	TRBV24-1	few	CATSERQNEQFF	TGTGCCACCAGTGAGAGACAGAATGAGCAGTTCTTC
TRBJ1-3	14	TRBD1	TRBV2	many	CASNEGTAGNTIYF	TGTGCCAGCAACGAGGGGACAGCAGGAAACACCATATATTTT
TRBJ1-6	13	NA	TRBV11-3	NA	CASSLVVDSPLHF	TGTGCCAGCAGCCTCGTGGTGGATTCACCCCTCCACTTT
TRBJ1-2	12	NA	TRBV6-1	few	CASSEAGDGYTF	TGTGCCAGCAGTGAAGCGGGGGATGGCTACACCTTC
TRBJ2-7	14	TRBD1	TRBV6-1	medium-sized	CASAGGQGAGEQYF	TGTGCCAGCGCGGGGGGACAGGGGGCGGGGGAGCAGTACTTC
TRBJ2-5	15	TRBD2	TRBV6-1	many	CASSQTSGGKETQYF	TGTGCCAGCAGTCAGACTAGCGGGGGAAAAGAGACCCAGTACTTC
TRBJ2-1	14	TRBD2	TRBV25-1	few	CASKSSGPYNEQFF	TGTGCCAGCAAGTCTAGCGGACCTTACAATGAGCAGTTCTTC
TRBJ2-3	14	NA	TRBV20-1	many	CSGRVHGGPNTQYF	TGCAGTGGAAGGGTCCACGGGGGCCCGAATACGCAGTATTTT
TRBJ1-5	15	TRBD1	TRBV2	medium-sized	CASRPGQGSNQPQHF	TGTGCCAGCAGGCCCGGACAGGGCAGCAATCAGCCCCAGCATTTT
TRBJ1-2	11	NA	TRBV12-5	NA	CASGFTGGYTF	TGTGCTAGTGGTTTTACAGGTGGCTACACCTTC
TRBJ1-6	14	TRBD1	TRBV30	medium-sized	CASHAGTGDSPLHF	TGTGCCTCTCATGCCGGGACAGGGGATTCACCCCTCCACTTT
TRBJ2-1	15	NA	TRBV11-2	NA	CASSLWLGGYNEQFF	TGTGCCAGCAGCTTATGGTTGGGGGGCTACAATGAGCAGTTCTTC
TRBJ2-1	13	NA	TRBV25-1	few	CASIHPGHNEQFF	TGTGCCAGCATCCACCCAGGGCACAATGAGCAGTTCTTC
TRBJ2-1	15	TRBD2	TRBV24-1	NA	CATSDATSGFYEQFF	TGTGCCACCAGTGACGCGACTAGCGGCTTTTATGAGCAGTTCTTC
TRBJ2-3	15	NA	TRBV4-1	NA	CASSPSRGPTDTQYF	TGCGCCAGCAGCCCTTCTAGGGGTCCCACAGATACGCAGTATTTT
TRBJ1-6	13	NA	TRBV7-2	NA	CASSQTVNSPLHF	TGTGCCAGCAGCCAGACAGTAAATTCACCCCTCCACTTT
TRBJ2-3	13	TRBD1	TRBV30	NA	CAWSRTGSDTQYF	TGTGCCTGGAGCCGGACAGGGTCAGATACGCAGTATTTT
TRBJ2-2	16	NA	TRBV24-1	few	CATSEVDGVGTGELFF	TGTGCCACCAGTGAGGTAGACGGAGTCGGGACCGGGGAGCTGTTTTTT